A selection of T cell receptor beta chains follows, all from one sample in a study of control samples from healthy donors and cancer patients. Generated by immunoSEQ multiplex PCR, the TCRdb table keeps only in-frame clones and is missing some. The repertoire has 70,000 or so clones, about 80% of them found once; the top ten carry 2.9%. The specimen sequenced was PBMCs. These receptor sequences come from a woman aged 45 to 65 with lung cancer. Each CDR3 is given with its conserved first and last residue. Fields, in order: V gene, clone size, D gene, J gene, CDR3 protein, CDR3 DNA. A D gene is named only where the DNA matches it firmly. Clone size is shown for a subset of rows, as once, few, many or a class of expanded clone.

v_call: TRBV19; clone_size: -; d_call: TRBD1; j_call: TRBJ1-3; cdr3_aa: CASSADRDGGNTIYF; cdr3_nt: TGTGCCAGTAGTGCCGACAGGGACGGAGGAAACACCATATATTTT
v_call: TRBV18; clone_size: many; d_call: -; j_call: TRBJ1-5; cdr3_aa: CASSPSGPKDQPQHF; cdr3_nt: TGTGCCAGCTCACCGTCGGGGCCAAAGGACCAGCCCCAGCATTTT
v_call: TRBV24-1; clone_size: -; d_call: -; j_call: TRBJ2-2; cdr3_aa: CATSEFTGLDTGELFF; cdr3_nt: TGTGCCACCAGTGAATTCACAGGGTTAGACACCGGGGAGCTGTTTTTT
v_call: TRBV2; clone_size: once; d_call: -; j_call: TRBJ1-1; cdr3_aa: CASSDGAYEAFF; cdr3_nt: TGTGCCAGCAGTGACGGGGCATATGAAGCTTTCTTT
v_call: TRBV7-8; clone_size: -; d_call: TRBD2; j_call: TRBJ2-1; cdr3_aa: CASSLRLAGGNEQFF; cdr3_nt: TGTGCCAGCAGCTTAAGACTAGCGGGGGGAAATGAGCAGTTCTTC
v_call: TRBV7-2; clone_size: few; d_call: -; j_call: TRBJ1-2; cdr3_aa: CASSPLSSGRNYGYTF; cdr3_nt: TGTGCCAGCAGCCCCTTATCGTCAGGTCGAAACTATGGCTACACCTTC
v_call: TRBV6-4; clone_size: -; d_call: -; j_call: TRBJ2-3; cdr3_aa: CASSFSPSTDTQYF; cdr3_nt: TGTGCCAGCAGTTTTTCCCCTAGCACAGATACGCAGTATTTT
v_call: TRBV13; clone_size: once; d_call: TRBD2; j_call: TRBJ2-5; cdr3_aa: CASSLAGGQETQYF; cdr3_nt: TGTGCCAGCAGCTTAGCGGGGGGTCAAGAGACCCAGTACTTC
v_call: TRBV9; clone_size: once; d_call: -; j_call: TRBJ2-5; cdr3_aa: CASSVVERGTGETQYF; cdr3_nt: TGTGCCAGCAGCGTAGTAGAGCGAGGGACTGGAGAGACCCAGTACTTC
v_call: TRBV7-8; clone_size: -; d_call: -; j_call: TRBJ2-3; cdr3_aa: CASSFRENTDTQYF; cdr3_nt: TGTGCCAGCAGCTTCCGGGAAAACACAGATACGCAGTATTTT
v_call: TRBV5-7; clone_size: -; d_call: TRBD2; j_call: TRBJ2-7; cdr3_aa: CASSFRTSGGESSYEQYF; cdr3_nt: TGTGCCAGCAGCTTTCGGACTAGCGGGGGGGAGAGCTCCTACGAGCAGTACTTC
v_call: TRBV5-6; clone_size: -; d_call: -; j_call: TRBJ1-2; cdr3_aa: CASSRDDGLFNYGYTF; cdr3_nt: TGTGCCAGCAGCCGCGATGACGGGCTATTTAACTATGGCTACACCTTC
v_call: TRBV10-3; clone_size: -; d_call: -; j_call: TRBJ1-4; cdr3_aa: CAISEGRNEKLFF; cdr3_nt: TGTGCCATCAGTGAGGGACGCAATGAAAAACTGTTTTTT
v_call: TRBV2; clone_size: -; d_call: -; j_call: TRBJ2-7; cdr3_aa: CASSGETRGEQYF; cdr3_nt: TGTGCCAGCAGTGGGGAGACTAGAGGCGAGCAGTACTTC
v_call: TRBV11-1; clone_size: -; d_call: -; j_call: TRBJ2-3; cdr3_aa: CASRRGSTDTQYF; cdr3_nt: TGTGCCTCCCGGCGGGGTAGCACAGATACGCAGTATTTT
v_call: TRBV18; clone_size: few; d_call: -; j_call: TRBJ1-1; cdr3_aa: CASSPSTEPNTEAFF; cdr3_nt: TGTGCCAGCTCACCGTCGACAGAGCCGAACACTGAAGCTTTCTTT
v_call: TRBV4-1; clone_size: -; d_call: -; j_call: TRBJ1-2; cdr3_aa: CASSQDPVELGGYGYTF; cdr3_nt: TGCGCCAGCAGCCAAGATCCAGTCGAATTAGGGGGGTATGGCTACACCTTC
v_call: TRBV10-1; clone_size: -; d_call: -; j_call: TRBJ2-7; cdr3_aa: CASSDLRGPNEQYF; cdr3_nt: TGCGCCAGCAGTGATTTAAGAGGGCCAAACGAGCAGTACTTC
v_call: TRBV7-9; clone_size: -; d_call: -; j_call: TRBJ1-5; cdr3_aa: CASSLGSNSNQPQHF; cdr3_nt: TGTGCCAGCAGCTTAGGGTCCAATAGCAATCAGCCCCAGCATTTT
v_call: TRBV4-1; clone_size: few; d_call: -; j_call: TRBJ2-7; cdr3_aa: CASSHSSGTVEGEQYF; cdr3_nt: TGCGCCAGCAGCCATTCCTCCGGGACAGTGGAGGGGGAGCAGTACTTC
v_call: TRBV9; clone_size: once; d_call: -; j_call: TRBJ1-4; cdr3_aa: CASSVGVVGDYEKLFF; cdr3_nt: TGTGCCAGCAGCGTAGGAGTGGTCGGGGATTACGAAAAACTGTTTTTT
v_call: TRBV7-6; clone_size: -; d_call: TRBD2; j_call: TRBJ2-3; cdr3_aa: CASSRGGGTDTQYF; cdr3_nt: TGTGCCAGCAGCCGGGGGGGAGGGACAGATACGCAGTATTTT
v_call: TRBV28; clone_size: -; d_call: -; j_call: TRBJ1-6; cdr3_aa: CASSSAGIDSPLHF; cdr3_nt: TGTGCCAGCAGTTCCGCAGGGATAGATTCACCCCTCCACTTT
v_call: TRBV4-1; clone_size: -; d_call: -; j_call: TRBJ1-5; cdr3_aa: CASSQDRGTLVERQPQHF; cdr3_nt: TGCGCCAGCAGCCAAGATCGAGGGACGCTTGTGGAAAGGCAGCCCCAGCATTTT
v_call: TRBV5-4; clone_size: -; d_call: -; j_call: TRBJ1-1; cdr3_aa: CATGFGLTEAFF; cdr3_nt: TGTGCCACCGGCTTCGGTTTGACTGAAGCTTTCTTT
v_call: TRBV18; clone_size: -; d_call: -; j_call: TRBJ1-2; cdr3_aa: CASSPGNGYTF; cdr3_nt: TGTGCCAGCTCACCAGGGAATGGCTACACCTTC
v_call: TRBV7-9; clone_size: -; d_call: -; j_call: TRBJ2-3; cdr3_aa: CASSLAPVSTDTQYF; cdr3_nt: TGTGCCAGCAGCTTAGCACCGGTTAGCACAGATACGCAGTATTTT
v_call: TRBV18; clone_size: -; d_call: -; j_call: TRBJ2-1; cdr3_aa: CASSPDVLSYNEQFF; cdr3_nt: TGTGCCAGCTCACCGGACGTGTTGTCCTACAATGAGCAGTTCTTC
v_call: TRBV10-3; clone_size: -; d_call: -; j_call: TRBJ1-2; cdr3_aa: CAISESKGTIHGYTF; cdr3_nt: TGTGCCATCAGTGAGTCGAAAGGGACAATCCATGGCTACACCTTC
v_call: TRBV29-1; clone_size: -; d_call: -; j_call: TRBJ2-1; cdr3_aa: CSVDRKDFYNEQFF; cdr3_nt: TGCAGCGTTGATCGAAAGGACTTCTACAATGAGCAGTTCTTC
v_call: TRBV19; clone_size: -; d_call: -; j_call: TRBJ2-4; cdr3_aa: CASSPAAGRAKNIQYF; cdr3_nt: TGTGCCAGTAGTCCCGCCGCAGGGCGGGCCAAAAACATTCAGTACTTC
v_call: TRBV3-1/TRBV3-2; clone_size: once; d_call: TRBD1; j_call: TRBJ1-5; cdr3_aa: CASSPDRVQQPQHF; cdr3_nt: TGTGCCAGCAGCCCGGACAGGGTTCAACAGCCCCAGCATTTT
v_call: TRBV7-6; clone_size: -; d_call: TRBD1; j_call: TRBJ1-3; cdr3_aa: CASSATGGPGNTIYF; cdr3_nt: TGTGCCAGCAGCGCCACAGGGGGCCCTGGAAACACCATATATTTT
v_call: TRBV10-2; clone_size: -; d_call: -; j_call: TRBJ2-3; cdr3_aa: CASSQASITDTQYF; cdr3_nt: TGCGCCAGCAGCCAAGCGAGTATCACAGATACGCAGTATTTT
v_call: TRBV9; clone_size: -; d_call: -; j_call: TRBJ2-3; cdr3_aa: CASSRGVMGRTGELYTQYF; cdr3_nt: TGTGCCAGCAGCCGAGGGGTAATGGGGAGGACGGGGGAGCTGTATACGCAGTATTTT
v_call: TRBV25-1; clone_size: -; d_call: -; j_call: TRBJ2-2; cdr3_aa: CASSKSLPGLTNTGELFF; cdr3_nt: TGTGCCAGCAGCAAATCGCTACCGGGTCTTACGAACACCGGGGAGCTGTTTTTT
v_call: TRBV19; clone_size: -; d_call: -; j_call: TRBJ1-1; cdr3_aa: CASSIEGLIYTEAFF; cdr3_nt: TGTGCCAGTAGTATAGAGGGGCTTATCTACACTGAAGCTTTCTTT
v_call: TRBV5-6; clone_size: -; d_call: TRBD1; j_call: TRBJ2-7; cdr3_aa: CASSWTGSIYEQYF; cdr3_nt: TGTGCCAGCAGCTGGACAGGGAGCATCTACGAGCAGTACTTC
v_call: TRBV5-1; clone_size: -; d_call: TRBD2; j_call: TRBJ2-3; cdr3_aa: CASSRSSGALLGTDTQYF; cdr3_nt: TGCGCCAGCAGCCGGTCTAGCGGGGCTTTGCTCGGCACAGATACGCAGTATTTT
v_call: TRBV12-5; clone_size: -; d_call: TRBD1; j_call: TRBJ1-6; cdr3_aa: CASGLTGGNSPLHF; cdr3_nt: TGTGCTAGTGGCCTGACAGGGGGGAATTCACCCCTCCACTTT
v_call: TRBV6-7; clone_size: -; d_call: -; j_call: TRBJ1-2; cdr3_aa: CASRSPGLDGYTF; cdr3_nt: TGTGCCAGCAGGAGCCCGGGCCTTGATGGCTACACCTTC
v_call: TRBV7-2; clone_size: -; d_call: TRBD2; j_call: TRBJ2-1; cdr3_aa: CASTVPSGVYNEQFF; cdr3_nt: TGTGCCAGCACCGTTCCTAGCGGGGTGTACAATGAGCAGTTCTTC
v_call: TRBV5-6; clone_size: once; d_call: -; j_call: TRBJ2-7; cdr3_aa: CASSFGTSFYEQYF; cdr3_nt: TGTGCCAGCAGCTTCGGGACTTCCTTCTACGAGCAGTACTTC
v_call: TRBV5-1; clone_size: -; d_call: -; j_call: TRBJ1-2; cdr3_aa: CASSLELNYGYTF; cdr3_nt: TGCGCCAGCAGCTTGGAGTTAAACTATGGCTACACCTTC
v_call: TRBV2; clone_size: few; d_call: -; j_call: TRBJ1-3; cdr3_aa: CASNSGVGNTIYF; cdr3_nt: TGTGCCAGCAACTCAGGGGTAGGAAACACCATATATTTT
v_call: TRBV5-1; clone_size: -; d_call: TRBD1; j_call: TRBJ2-7; cdr3_aa: CASSLGGTGNYEQYF; cdr3_nt: TGCGCCAGCAGCTTGGGGGGGACAGGAAACTACGAGCAGTACTTC
v_call: TRBV7-9; clone_size: -; d_call: -; j_call: TRBJ1-1; cdr3_aa: CASAGSPNTEAFF; cdr3_nt: TGTGCCAGCGCGGGATCCCCGAACACTGAAGCTTTCTTT
v_call: TRBV7-2; clone_size: few; d_call: -; j_call: TRBJ2-2; cdr3_aa: CASRHGSNTGELFF; cdr3_nt: TGTGCCAGCCGCCACGGGTCGAACACCGGGGAGCTGTTTTTT
v_call: TRBV20-1; clone_size: few; d_call: -; j_call: TRBJ2-3; cdr3_aa: CSASSRVPASDTQYF; cdr3_nt: TGCAGTGCTAGTTCCCGGGTCCCTGCATCAGATACGCAGTATTTT
v_call: TRBV15; clone_size: once; d_call: -; j_call: TRBJ2-2; cdr3_aa: CATSRETNTGELFF; cdr3_nt: TGTGCCACCAGCAGAGAGACGAACACCGGGGAGCTGTTTTTT
v_call: TRBV25-1; clone_size: -; d_call: -; j_call: TRBJ2-3; cdr3_aa: CASSELGTDTQYF; cdr3_nt: TGTGCCAGCAGTGAATTAGGGACAGATACGCAGTATTTT
v_call: TRBV29-1; clone_size: -; d_call: -; j_call: TRBJ1-1; cdr3_aa: CSVVGIGQLNTEAFF; cdr3_nt: TGCAGCGTTGTAGGAATCGGACAGTTGAACACTGAAGCTTTCTTT
v_call: TRBV2; clone_size: -; d_call: -; j_call: TRBJ1-4; cdr3_aa: CASSLDSFNEKLFF; cdr3_nt: TGTGCCAGCAGTCTGGACAGCTTTAATGAAAAACTGTTTTTT
v_call: TRBV9; clone_size: once; d_call: -; j_call: TRBJ2-6; cdr3_aa: CASSVFGGSGANVLTF; cdr3_nt: TGTGCCAGCAGCGTCTTTGGGGGTTCTGGGGCCAACGTCCTGACTTTC
v_call: TRBV28; clone_size: -; d_call: -; j_call: TRBJ2-5; cdr3_aa: CASSSLTVQETQYF; cdr3_nt: TGTGCCAGCAGTTCCCTGACAGTCCAAGAGACCCAGTACTTC
v_call: TRBV9; clone_size: -; d_call: -; j_call: TRBJ1-3; cdr3_aa: CASSAYTGYSGNTIYF; cdr3_nt: TGTGCCAGCAGCGCATATACAGGGTACTCTGGAAACACCATATATTTT
v_call: TRBV7-9; clone_size: -; d_call: TRBD1; j_call: TRBJ2-2; cdr3_aa: CASSRVGTGGTGELFF; cdr3_nt: TGTGCCAGCAGCCGAGTGGGAACAGGGGGCACCGGGGAGCTGTTTTTT
v_call: TRBV7-2; clone_size: -; d_call: -; j_call: TRBJ2-2; cdr3_aa: CASSSLGVNTGELFF; cdr3_nt: TGTGCCAGCAGCTCCCTTGGAGTGAACACCGGGGAGCTGTTTTTT
v_call: TRBV5-1; clone_size: -; d_call: TRBD1; j_call: TRBJ1-5; cdr3_aa: CASRRTGGDNQPQHF; cdr3_nt: TGCGCCAGCAGGAGGACAGGGGGTGACAATCAGCCCCAGCATTTT
v_call: TRBV7-2; clone_size: -; d_call: -; j_call: TRBJ1-6; cdr3_aa: CASSPRTATDSPLHF; cdr3_nt: TGTGCCAGCAGCCCTCGGACAGCCACGGATTCACCCCTCCACTTT